The entry below gives a single T cell receptor beta chain sequence along with its context. The antigen this receptor binds is unknown. One base away there is no much larger clone; base qualities are not given. The data derive from a study of blood T cell repertoires in COVID-19 (dated by TCRdb to the early 2020s). For the wider study: Samples from collaborators originated in the United States, Italy and Spain and spanned both the acute and convalescent phases of COVID-19. The repertoires were released in a freely available public database meant as a resource for research on the immune response to SARS-CoV-2. Nearly every sample came with metadata listing a de-identified subject ID, COVID-19 status, age in years and sex. Subjects who had been exposed to COVID-19, were actively infected with it, or had recovered from it provided the deeply sampled blood TCRbeta repertoires that made up the dataset. The prospective study material was composed of cDNA or gDNA derived from T cells, B-cell-depleted T cells, or PBMCs. Where available, HLA class I and class II types were taken from metadata supplied by the sample provider and were not determined by assay-based typing. Samples came from the ongoing ImmuneRACE study (first 160 participants) plus 1,254 subjects from 6 global collaborators. Beyond this particular receptor, the publication reports: Clinical and demographic metadata were provided uncurated, with the amount varying by source and participant.

Each collaborating institution followed its own protocols to collect whole blood in K2EDTA tubes. For TCRbeta analysis, collaborators shipped samples in one of three forms: frozen whole blood, isolated PBMCs, or DNA extracted from either of those sample types. TCRbeta CDR3 regions were amplified from genomic DNA by means of the immunoSEQ Assay, a bias-controlled multiplex PCR. The study's own analysis went as follows. The number of nucleated cells in each sample was estimated from the amplification of reference gene primers within the assay. Sequence reads were collapsed and filtered to measure the absolute abundance of every unique TCRbeta CDR3 rearrangement. Productive Simpson clonality was computed per sample as the square root of Simpson's diversity index over productive rearrangements. Drawn from immuneACCESS, this table holds only the in-frame rearrangements with V and J called that TCRdb kept. Clones are partly lost; checked studies trace under half to an unresolved V gene and leave the rest unexplained. That table gives V, J and clone size, and the DNA gave D and trimming. The sample table holds under 200,000 clones, of which around 85% were seen once. The top ten hold around 9.5% of the sample.

CDR1 and CDR2 are drawn from the germline V gene: MNHEY, SVGAGI. V lost 2 bases and J lost 0 bases; the stretch between them is 14 bases long. From the cysteine through the phenylalanine, the CDR3 covers 16 amino acids. The entry retains the CDR3 DNA only, 48 bases that are in frame from base 1. The sequenced sample was peripheral blood. This chain is built from TRBV6-5 and TRBJ2-7; TRBD1 is a weak D gene call, 6 bases matching. The TCR comes from a woman of 80 years or more with acute or convalescent COVID-19. Here is the DNA: TGTGCCAGCAGTTACGCCAACCGGGACACCTCCTACGAGCAGTACTTC. This codes for CASSYANRDTSYEQYF.